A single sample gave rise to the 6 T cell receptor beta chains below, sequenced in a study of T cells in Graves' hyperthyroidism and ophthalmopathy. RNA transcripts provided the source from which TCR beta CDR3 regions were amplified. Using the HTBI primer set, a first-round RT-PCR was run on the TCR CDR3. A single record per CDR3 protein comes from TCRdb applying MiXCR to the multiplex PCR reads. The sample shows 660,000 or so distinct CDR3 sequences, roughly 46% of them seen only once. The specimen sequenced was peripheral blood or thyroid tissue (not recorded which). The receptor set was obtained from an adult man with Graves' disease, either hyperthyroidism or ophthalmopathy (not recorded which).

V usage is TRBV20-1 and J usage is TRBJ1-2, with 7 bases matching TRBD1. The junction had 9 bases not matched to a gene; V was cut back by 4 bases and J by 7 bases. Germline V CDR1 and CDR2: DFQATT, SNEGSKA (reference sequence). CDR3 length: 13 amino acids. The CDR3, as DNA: TGCAGTGCTACCCTCCCCGACAGGGCTGGCTACACCTTC. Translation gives CSATLPDRAGYTF.

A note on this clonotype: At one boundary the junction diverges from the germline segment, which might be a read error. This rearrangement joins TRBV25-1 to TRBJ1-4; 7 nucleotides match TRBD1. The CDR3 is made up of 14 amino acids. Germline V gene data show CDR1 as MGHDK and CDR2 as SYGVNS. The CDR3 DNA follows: TGCGCCAGCAGCTTCGAGGGGGCGGATGAAAAACTGTTTTTT. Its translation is CASSFEGADEKLFF.

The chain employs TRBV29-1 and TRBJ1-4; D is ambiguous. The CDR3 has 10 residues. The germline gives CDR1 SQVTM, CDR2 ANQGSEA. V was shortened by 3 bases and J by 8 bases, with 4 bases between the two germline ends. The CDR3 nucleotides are TGCAGCGTTGAGGAAGAAAAACTGTTTTTT. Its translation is CSVEEEKLFF.

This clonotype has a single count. The CDR3 region is CASSVDPGGYTF. CDR3 nucleotide sequence: TGTGCCAGCAGCGTAGATCCAGGGGGCTACACCTTC. The chain carries TRBV9 and TRBJ1-2; maybe TRBD1 (5 bases). V gave up 0 bases and J gave up 8 bases, with 8 bases separating them. Germline V gene lookup returns CDR1 SGDLS and CDR2 YYNGEE. This CDR3 spans 12 amino acids.

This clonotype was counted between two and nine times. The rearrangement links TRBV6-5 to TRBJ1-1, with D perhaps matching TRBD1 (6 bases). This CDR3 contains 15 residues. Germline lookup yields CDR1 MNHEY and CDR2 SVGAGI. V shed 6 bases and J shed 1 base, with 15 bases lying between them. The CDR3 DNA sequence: TGTGCCAGCAGGACCCGGACAGCTCCGAACACTGAAGCTTTCTTT. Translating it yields CASRTRTAPNTEAFF.

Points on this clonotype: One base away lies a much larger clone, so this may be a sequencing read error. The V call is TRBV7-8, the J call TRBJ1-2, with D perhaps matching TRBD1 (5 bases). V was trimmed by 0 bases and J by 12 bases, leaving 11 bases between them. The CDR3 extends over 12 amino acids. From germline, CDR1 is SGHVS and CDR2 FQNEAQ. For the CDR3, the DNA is TGTGCCAGCAGCTTAGCGGGGGAAGGCCACACCTTC. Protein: CASSLAGEGHTF.